These 9 T cell receptor beta chains came from one sample sequenced in a study of shared clonotypes between healthy human individuals. TCRdb's table, derived via immunoSEQ multiplex PCR, lists solely in-frame clones and lacks some. Of 550,000 to 700,000 clones listed, about three quarters were seen once; the top ten hold around 2%. The source material was memory CD4+ T cells sorted from blood. Subset indicated: CD45RA-negative fraction. Receptor source: a woman aged 25 to 45 in good health.

This clone occurred many times. The chain is built from TRBV19 and TRBJ2-3, with TRBD2 matching 13 bases. Looked up from germline, CDR1 is LNHDA and CDR2 is SQIVND (reference sequence). The CDR3 spans 16 residues. With 6 bases clipped from V and 3 bases from J, the junction kept 6 bases outside the gene matches. Here the CDR3 DNA reads TGTGCCAGTAGGCACCGACTAGCGGGAGGAACAGATACGCAGTATTTT. Translating gives CASRHRLAGGTDTQYF.

The V call is TRBV2, the J call TRBJ2-7; TRBD2 might be the D (6 bases). Looked up from germline, CDR1 is SNHLY and CDR2 is FYNNEI. V was shortened by 6 bases and J by 1 base, with 16 bases between the two germline ends. The CDR3 covers 15 residues. The CDR3 DNA reads TGTGCCAGCAGGCGGGACGCCTCACGGTCCTACGAGCAGTACTTC. Residues: CASRRDASRSYEQYF.

The chain carries TRBV21-1 and TRBJ2-2. TRBV21-1 is a pseudogene. This CDR3 region has 11 residues. The chain's CDR3 is CASSRAGELFF. DNA of the CDR3: TGTGCCAGCAGCAGGGCCGGGGAGCTGTTTTTT.

This chain links TRBV5-1 with TRBJ2-2, with 10 bases matching TRBD1. CDR3 length equals 18 residues. The V and J ends lost 3 bases and 1 base, in that order; junction bases with no gene match: 9. Germline V gene lookup returns CDR1 SGHRS and CDR2 YFSETQ. The CDR3 region has the DNA TGCGCCAGCAGCTACCACCGGGACAGGGGACAGAACACCGGGGAGCTGTTTTTT. Protein sequence: CASSYHRDRGQNTGELFF.

This chain uses TRBV20-1 with TRBJ2-7; D uncertain. Trimming shortened V by 6 bases and J by 6 bases, and 12 bases separated the two germline ends. This CDR3 comprises 11 residues. The germline V gene has CDR1 DFQATT and CDR2 SNEGSKA (reference sequence). CDR3 protein: CSAAQLGEQYF. The CDR3 DNA follows: TGCAGTGCGGCCCAGTTGGGCGAGCAGTACTTC.

Here the CDR3 DNA reads TGCGCCAGCAGCCCGGGACTAGCGGCCTACGAGCAGTACTTC. The encoded protein is CASSPGLAAYEQYF. The rearrangement uses TRBV5-1 and TRBJ2-7, with TRBD2 matching 11 bases. V shed 4 bases, J shed 2 bases, and the junction held 2 bases outside the gene matches. CDR1 SGHRS and CDR2 YFSETQ come from the germline V gene. The CDR3 contains 14 residues.

The V and J genes are TRBV9 and TRBJ2-1; TRBD2 agrees at 7 bases. The CDR3 is made up of 14 amino acids. V shed 0 bases, J shed 6 bases, and the junction held 3 bases outside the gene matches. Germline V CDR1 and CDR2: SGDLS, YYNGEE. The CDR3 region has the DNA TGTGCCAGCAGCGTAGAAATAGCGGGCAATGAGCAGTTCTTC. Protein: CASSVEIAGNEQFF.

V is TRBV2 and J is TRBJ2-7, with TRBD2 identical over 7 bases. From germline, CDR1 is SNHLY and CDR2 FYNNEI. The CDR3 is made up of 13 amino acids. V was pared by 3 bases and J by 4 bases, with 3 bases of the junction left unmatched. Here the CDR3 reads CASSERESYEQYF. CDR3 nucleotide sequence: TGTGCCAGCAGTGAGCGGGAGAGTTACGAGCAGTACTTC.

V gene TRBV5-1 combines with J gene TRBJ2-7; the match to TRBD1 covers 11 bases. This CDR3 comprises 15 residues. CDR1 is SGHRS and CDR2 is YFSETQ in the germline V gene. After removal of 4 bases from V and 4 bases from J, the junction contained 7 bases not matched to a gene. In nucleotides, the CDR3 is TGCGCCAGCAGCCGACGGACAGGGGGCCAGTACGAGCAGTACTTC. This encodes CASSRRTGGQYEQYF.